The sequence of this TCR beta chain was determined in a study of human T cells and chemical hapten exposure. Study background: Subjects had 2% DPC placed on roughly 2 cm by roughly 2 cm of upper inner arm skin for sensitization. Patients, predominantly female, presented with alopecia areata, totalis or universalis.

Study-level points and caveats: Relative to control repertoires, expanded TCRs gave rise to significantly more large CDR3 similarity clusters.

The time point is: pre-sensitization, week 0. Treatment indicated: therapeutic diphenylcyclopropenone sensitization with weekly scalp DPC. Individual cDNA molecules in this library carried unique molecular identifiers. TCRdb itself ran the RACE reads through MiXCR, one entry per CDR3 protein. The sample has some 360,000 distinct CDR3 sequences, more than 4.5% seen once. This clonotype was observed at least ten times. What it binds is unknown. V lost 4 bases to trimming and J lost 7 bases; unmatched junction nucleotides: 5. Per germline, CDR1 SQVTM and CDR2 ANQGSEA. There are 12 residues in the CDR3. This material consisted of whole blood, taken in connection with sensitization to the hapten diphenylcyclopropenone (DPC). The chain employs TRBV29-1 and TRBJ1-2, with 8 bases aligning to TRBD1. This receptor was obtained from a woman between 50 and 59 years old with alopecia areata. Some clones in this sample may be carry-over from other donors' samples. DNA for the CDR3: TGCAGCGTTGCCGGGACAGGCACTGGCTACACCTTC. This gives the protein CSVAGTGTGYTF.